A single sample is the source of the 16 T cell receptor beta chains below, sequenced in a study of cytomegalovirus exposure and HLA in healthy donors. The PCR made use of 60 Vbeta and 13 Jbeta primers. Some clones are missing from TCRdb's copy, which holds only in-frame ones; the method was immunoSEQ multiplex PCR. The data contain 150,000 to 160,000 clones, approximately 79% of them singletons. The source material was PBMCs. Every receptor here comes from a woman aged 45-60 years in good health and CMV-seropositive.

The chain uses TRBV11-2 and TRBJ1-2; D ambiguous. Germline CDR1 is SGHAT and CDR2 is FQNNGV. There are 14 residues in the CDR3. The ends were cut back, 7 bases at V and 2 bases at J, with 14 bases in the middle. This CDR3 reads CASTATRRNYGYTF. DNA of the CDR3: TGTGCCAGCACCGCAACCAGGAGGAACTATGGCTACACCTTC.

The chain has TRBV2 and TRBJ1-2; D is possibly TRBD1 (5 bases). The germline CDR1 and CDR2 sequences are SNHLY and FYNNEI. This CDR3 spans 16 amino acids. V lost 3 bases and J lost 5, with 19 bases in between. As DNA, the CDR3 is TGTGCCAGCAGTGATTCCGAGTTTATTGGGGCTTATGGCTACACCTTC. The encoded protein is CASSDSEFIGAYGYTF.

V usage is TRBV6-5 and J usage is TRBJ1-2; tentative D call: TRBD1 (5 bases). Germline lookup yields CDR1 MNHEY and CDR2 SVGAGI. V was shortened by 6 bases and J by 4 bases, with 12 bases between the two germline ends. The CDR3 runs 13 residues. CDR3 nucleotides: TGTGCCAGCAGCCCCCCGGGGGGCTATGGCTACACCTTC. Translated, it gives CASSPPGGYGYTF.

The chain couples TRBV2 to TRBJ2-3, with D perhaps TRBD2 (5 bases). CDR1 SNHLY and CDR2 FYNNEI come from the germline V gene. The V gene lost 4 bases and the J gene lost 0 bases, with 14 bases spanning the gap. This CDR3 comprises 16 residues. As DNA, the CDR3 is TGTGCCAGCAGTGGAATAGTGAGGACTAGCACAGATACGCAGTATTTT. The encoded protein is CASSGIVRTSTDTQYF.

The chain carries TRBV4-2 and TRBJ1-2; D remains unclear. Trimming pared 4 bases from V and 5 bases from J, leaving 20 bases between. Germline-derived CDR1 and CDR2 are LGHNA and YNFKEQ. This CDR3 is 16 amino acids long. CDR3 nucleotides: TGTGCCAGCAGCCTCGAGGCGGGAATCGAGGGATATGGCTACACCTTC. It codes for CASSLEAGIEGYGYTF.

The chain has TRBV7-2 and TRBJ2-7; 8 bases line up with TRBD2. The length of the CDR3 is 14 residues. Germline values: CDR1 SGHTA, CDR2 FQGNSA. Germline trimming cut 5 bases from V and 7 bases from J; bases unmatched to any gene: 10. The CDR3 loop reads CASSPEGLVREQYF. In DNA form, the CDR3 reads TGTGCCAGCAGCCCCGAGGGACTAGTGAGGGAGCAGTACTTC.

The chain couples TRBV6-5 to TRBJ1-6; D gene uncertain. V dropped 6 bases and J dropped 10 bases, with 13 bases sitting between them. Germline V gene lookup returns CDR1 MNHEY and CDR2 SVGAGI. The CDR3 runs to 13 residues. DNA for the CDR3: TGTGCCAGCAGAGCGGACGTGTTCTCACCCCTCCACTTT. Its translation: CASRADVFSPLHF.

This clone was counted a single time. V gene TRBV4-2 combines with J gene TRBJ2-2; 9 bases are shared with TRBD2. The CDR3 loop spans 16 amino acids. V trimming: 4 bases; J trimming: 1 base; junction bases outside the gene matches: 4. The germline gives CDR1 LGHNA, CDR2 YNFKEQ. The CDR3 loop is CASSLNSGGNTGELFF. In DNA form, the CDR3 reads TGTGCCAGCAGCCTCAATAGCGGGGGGAACACCGGGGAGCTGTTTTTT.

On this clone itself: The germline gene is not matched at one end of the junction; a read error may be the cause. V and J are TRBV6-6 and TRBJ1-1; TRBD1 agrees at 7 bases. Germline-derived CDR1 and CDR2 are MNHNY and SVGAGI (reference sequence). The CDR3 has 15 residues. This chain's CDR3 is CANSPLLRDRDEAFF. The DNA of the CDR3 is TGTGCCAACAGTCCGCTCCTCCGGGACAGAGATGAAGCTTTCTTT.

The CDR3 is CASRREQGPNYEQYF. CDR3 DNA: TGCGCCAGCAGACGAGAACAGGGGCCGAACTACGAGCAGTACTTC. The chain uses TRBV5-1 and TRBJ2-7; 7 nucleotides align to TRBD1. CDR3 length: 15 residues. CDR1 is SGHRS, CDR2 YFSETQ, per germline. J gave up 3 bases and V 5 bases, and 11 bases lay outside the gene matches.

The chain uses TRBV9 and TRBJ2-1, with D tentatively TRBD2 (6 bases). The CDR3 extends over 15 amino acids. In germline, CDR1 is SGDLS, CDR2 YYNGEE. V lost 2 bases to trimming and J lost 1 base, with 10 bases between them. The CDR3 region has the DNA TGTGCCAGCAGCGTGGGGGGAAGGTCCTACAATGAGCAGTTCTTC. Translated: CASSVGGRSYNEQFF.

This clone was recorded a few times. The CDR3 nucleotides are TGTGCCAACAAACCGGACAGGGCACCATACGAGCAGTACTTC. This sequence encodes CANKPDRAPYEQYF. The rearrangement joins TRBV21-1 to TRBJ2-7; the table's D call TRBD1 went unverified against the DNA. TRBV21-1 is listed as a pseudogene. The CDR3 consists of 14 residues.

The V gene is TRBV9, the J gene TRBJ2-2; 7 positions match TRBD1. Per the germline V gene, CDR1 is SGDLS and CDR2 is YYNGEE. CDR3 length equals 15 residues. V dropped 0 bases and J dropped 7; count of bases not matched to a gene: 6. The CDR3: CASSVEGTVNGELFF. The CDR3 nucleotides are TGTGCCAGCAGCGTAGAAGGGACAGTGAACGGGGAGCTGTTTTTT.

The CDR3 sequence: CSVEDRKGVYGYTF. As DNA, the CDR3 is TGCAGCGTTGAAGATCGTAAAGGGGTCTATGGCTACACCTTC. The rearrangement uses TRBV29-1 and TRBJ1-2; weak D call: TRBD1 (5 bases). Per the germline V gene, CDR1 is SQVTM and CDR2 is ANQGSEA. V gave up 0 bases and J gave up 4 bases, with 12 bases separating them. This CDR3 has 14 amino acids.

Concerning this clone itself: The same CDR3 is also encoded by other DNA sequences in this sample. The V gene is TRBV5-6, the J gene TRBJ1-6; D may be TRBD1 (5 bases). The germline V gene encodes CDR1 SGHDT and CDR2 YYEEEE. CDR3 size: 14 residues. V was cut by 0 bases and J by 7 bases, with 8 bases left in between. The CDR3 DNA follows: TGTGCCAGCAGCTTGGCCGGGGGAAATTCACCCCTCCACTTT. Protein: CASSLAGGNSPLHF.

The genes are TRBV5-4 and TRBJ2-6; D perhaps matches TRBD1 (5 bases). In germline, CDR1 is SGHNT, CDR2 YYREEE (reference sequence). This CDR3 contains 15 residues. Trimming took 2 bases from V and 1 from J, leaving 7 bases between them. CDR3 in amino acids: CASSFRQSGANVLTF. CDR3 DNA: TGTGCCAGCAGCTTTCGACAGTCTGGGGCCAACGTCCTGACTTTC.